These 21 T cell receptor beta chains were all obtained from the same sample, sequenced in a study of T cells in Graves' hyperthyroidism and ophthalmopathy. Researchers amplified the TCR beta CDR3 regions from RNA transcripts. Using the HTBI primer set, a first-round RT-PCR was run on the TCR CDR3. Each CDR3 protein is one row after TCRdb ran MiXCR on the multiplex PCR reads. The sample includes some 510,000 distinct CDR3 sequences, 20% to 25% seen only once; the top ten take about 30%. The material sequenced was blood. The receptors stem from a man younger than 35 with Graves' hyperthyroidism.

The chain is built from TRBV6-1 and TRBJ1-1; possibly TRBD1 for D (6 bases). V lost 4 bases to trimming and J lost 0 bases, with 9 bases between them. The germline CDR1 and CDR2 sequences are MNHNS and SASEGT. This CDR3 region has 14 residues. The CDR3 region is CASSGQAVNTEAFF. The DNA for the CDR3 is TGTGCCAGCAGTGGACAGGCGGTGAACACTGAAGCTTTCTTT.

The chain carries TRBV7-1 and TRBJ1-1; D is unclear. TRBV7-1 is noted as an ORF with a role that remains uncertain. The CDR3 is made up of 16 amino acids. The CDR3 sequence is CVCSSTFLGVNTEAFF. The CDR3 DNA is TGTGTCTGCAGCTCAACCTTCCTGGGAGTGAACACTGAAGCTTTCTTT.

This clonotype was picked up many times. V is TRBV6-5 and J is TRBJ2-7, with D perhaps matching TRBD1 or TRBD2 (6 bases each). V was cut by 7 bases and J by 5 bases, with 21 bases left in between. The CDR3 runs 15 residues. The germline V gene encodes CDR1 MNHEY and CDR2 SVGAGI. CDR3 DNA: TGTGCCAGCACCATTGGGACCGGGGGCCACGACGAGCAGTACTTC. This sequence encodes CASTIGTGGHDEQYF.

This clonotype was seen ten or more times. The chain joins TRBV28 to TRBJ2-7; a weak D match, TRBD1 (5 bases). The CDR3 runs to 14 residues. V was cut by 3 bases and J by 6 bases, with 15 bases left in between. Germline CDR1 is MDHEN and CDR2 is SYDVKM. This chain's CDR3 is CASSLPGPLCEQYF. CDR3 nucleotide sequence: TGTGCCAGCAGTTTGCCAGGGCCCTTATGCGAGCAGTACTTC.

This clonotype was recorded at least ten times. The chain joins TRBV13 to TRBJ1-1; weak D call: TRBD1 (5 bases). Germline CDR1 reads PRHDT; CDR2 reads FYEKMQ (reference sequence). Trimming took 3 bases from V and 3 from J, leaving 11 bases between them. This CDR3 contains 14 residues. This CDR3 is CASSLGTPYTEAFF. The CDR3 DNA reads as TGTGCCAGCAGCTTGGGGACCCCCTACACTGAAGCTTTCTTT.

This clonotype appeared once. This chain uses TRBV12-5 with TRBJ1-2; D gene ambiguous. This CDR3 has 11 amino acids. From germline, CDR1 is LGHNT and CDR2 FRNRAP. V lost 0 bases and J lost 8, with 4 bases in between. CDR3 sequence: CASGLVPGYTF. The CDR3 DNA follows: TGTGCTAGTGGTTTGGTTCCCGGCTACACCTTC.

In its sample, this clonotype was seen a few times. V usage is TRBV7-6 and J usage is TRBJ2-5; tentatively, D is TRBD2 (5 bases). Germline V gene sequence: CDR1 SGHVS, CDR2 FNYEAQ. This CDR3 region has 13 residues. Trimming removed 6 bases from V and 5 bases from J, with 13 bases in between. The CDR3 loop reads CASRATSTETQYF. The CDR3 DNA sequence: TGTGCCAGCAGGGCTACTAGTACGGAGACCCAGTACTTC.

This clonotype was recorded at least ten times. V usage is TRBV28 and J usage is TRBJ2-7; TRBD2 agrees at 9 bases. The CDR3 loop spans 13 amino acids. Trimming took 6 bases from V and 5 from J; bases not matched to a gene: 5. Germline V gives CDR1 MDHEN, CDR2 SYDVKM. CDR3 sequence (DNA): TGTGCCAGCAGCTTAGCGGGAGCGCACGAGCAGTACTTC. Translating it yields CASSLAGAHEQYF.

This clonotype has ten or more counts. This chain joins TRBV7-9 and TRBJ2-7; D not resolved. The ends were cut back, 4 bases at V and 2 bases at J, with 9 bases in the middle. Germline V gene lookup returns CDR1 SEHNR and CDR2 FQNEAQ (reference sequence). This CDR3 comprises 13 residues. The CDR3 DNA is TGTGCCAGCAGCTCCGGTGTTACCTACGAGCAGTACTTC. This codes for CASSSGVTYEQYF. Combining the CDR3 with reference TRBV7-9 and TRBJ2-7 gives the whole variable domain DTGVSQNPRHKITKRGQNVTFRCDPISEHNRLYWYRQTLGQGPEFLTYFQNEAQLEKSRLLSDRFSAERPKGSFSTLEIQRTEQGDSAMYLCASSSGVTYEQYFGPGTRLTVT.

This clonotype was picked up many times. The V call is TRBV28, the J call TRBJ1-5; D may be TRBD1 (5 bases). V was pared by 6 bases and J by 3 bases, with 12 bases between. From germline, CDR1 is MDHEN and CDR2 SYDVKM. The CDR3 extends over 14 amino acids. CDR3 amino acids: CASSLRDVNQPQHF. The CDR3 DNA reads TGTGCCAGCAGCCTCCGGGACGTCAATCAGCCCCAGCATTTT.

The genes are TRBV19 and TRBJ1-6; D is undetermined. The V gene lost 7 bases and the J gene lost 0 bases, with 7 bases spanning the gap. The CDR3 contains 14 residues. Germline CDR1 and CDR2: LNHDA and SQIVND (reference sequence). The CDR3 loop is CASMPSSYNSPLHF. DNA of the CDR3: TGTGCCAGTATGCCGAGCTCCTATAATTCACCCCTCCACTTT. The variable domain in full, with the rest retrieved from reference TRBV19 and TRBJ1-6, is DGGITQSPKYLFRKEGQNVTLSCEQNLNHDAMYWYRQDPGQGLRLIYYSQIVNDFQKGDIAEGYSVSREKKESFPLTVTSAQKNPTAFYLCASMPSSYNSPLHFGNGTRLTVT.

This clonotype has ten or more counts. This chain links TRBV19 with TRBJ1-2; D remains ambiguous. From germline, CDR1 is LNHDA and CDR2 SQIVND (reference sequence). Trimming shortened V by 3 bases and J by 6 bases, and 14 bases separated the two germline ends. The CDR3 is made up of 14 amino acids. CDR3 DNA: TGTGCCAGTAGTATGTGGCGAAGCCCGGATGGCTACACCTTC. Amino acid sequence: CASSMWRSPDGYTF.

In its sample, this clonotype was seen many times. The rearrangement uses TRBV20-1 and TRBJ2-7, with D tentatively TRBD2 (6 bases). V gave up 6 bases and J gave up 1 base, with 19 bases separating them. The CDR3 runs 15 residues. Looked up from germline, CDR1 is DFQATT and CDR2 is SNEGSKA (reference sequence). The CDR3 nucleotides are TGCAGTGCCCGGGATTTGCGGGACGGTTCCTACGAGCAGTACTTC. Encoded protein: CSARDLRDGSYEQYF.

This clonotype was detected many times. The rearrangement uses TRBV11-2 and TRBJ2-2, with 11 bases lining up with TRBD2. The CDR3 loop spans 18 amino acids. Germline V CDR1 and CDR2: SGHAT, FQNNGV. V lost 0 bases and J lost 0; bases outside the gene matches: 3. CDR3 in amino acids: CASSLEGTSGSNTGELFF. In DNA, the CDR3 is TGTGCCAGCAGCTTAGAAGGGACTAGCGGCTCGAACACCGGGGAGCTGTTTTTT.

The sample holds many counts of this clonotype. The V call is TRBV6-7, the J call TRBJ1-2; 8 positions agree with TRBD1. TRBV6-7 is filed as an ORF, its function uncertain. Trimming at V came to 6 bases and at J to 6 bases, leaving 21 bases not matched to a gene. This CDR3 region has 18 residues. This CDR3 reads CASSPNRTGTNRCDGYTF. CDR3 bases: TGTGCCAGCAGCCCTAACCGGACAGGGACCAATCGGTGCGATGGCTACACCTTC.

The chain has TRBV5-6 and TRBJ2-2; D unresolved. Trimming removed 2 bases at V and 1 base at J, with 9 bases between. Germline CDR1 and CDR2: SGHDT and YYEEEE. The CDR3 is 15 amino acids. DNA of the CDR3: TGTGCCAGCAGCTTTAATCTCTTGAACACCGGGGAGCTGTTTTTT. It encodes CASSFNLLNTGELFF.

This clonotype was counted only a few times. The V gene is TRBV28, the J gene TRBJ1-2; weak D call: TRBD1 (5 bases). Per germline, CDR1 MDHEN and CDR2 SYDVKM. The V gene lost 6 bases and the J gene lost 7 bases, with 15 bases spanning the gap. The CDR3 totals 13 residues. The CDR3 loop is CASSPDLGPGYTF. Written as DNA, the CDR3 is TGTGCCAGCAGCCCCGATCTGGGGCCTGGCTACACCTTC.

This clonotype was counted ten times or more. The chain links TRBV12-3 or TRBV12-4 to TRBJ1-1, with D unresolved. This CDR3 is 13 amino acids long. V was pared by 8 bases and J by 10 bases, with 20 bases between. The chain's CDR3 is CASREAAGVRAFF. The DNA for the CDR3 is TGTGCCAGCCGTGAAGCCGCCGGGGTCAGAGCTTTCTTT.

This clonotype was recorded many times. The V and J genes are TRBV27 and TRBJ1-1; D may be TRBD1 (5 bases). The germline V gene has CDR1 MNHEY and CDR2 SMNVEV (reference sequence). This CDR3 has 14 residues. Trimming took 0 bases from V and 4 from J, leaving 9 bases between them. CDR3 bases: TGTGCCAGCAGTTTATCTGGGGGAAGCACTGAAGCTTTCTTT. Its protein product is CASSLSGGSTEAFF.

This clonotype was seen repeatedly, ten times or more. The chain uses TRBV4-2 and TRBJ1-2; no definite D call. Germline-derived CDR1 and CDR2 are LGHNA and YNFKEQ. Trimming removed 0 bases from V and 4 bases from J, with 12 bases in between. This CDR3 contains 15 residues. CDR3 sequence: CASSQDGRSSYGYTF. The CDR3 bases are TGTGCCAGCAGCCAAGATGGGCGGTCCAGCTATGGCTACACCTTC.

This clonotype was counted between two and nine times. The rearrangement links TRBV10-3 to TRBJ2-5; D perhaps matches TRBD1 (7 bases). CDR3 length: 17 residues. Per the germline V gene, CDR1 is ENHRY and CDR2 is SYGVKD. Trimming pared 0 bases from V and 4 bases from J, leaving 18 bases between. The CDR3 DNA follows: TGTGCCATCAGTGAGTCCGAACGGCAGGGGGGTCGAGAGACCCAGTACTTC. It specifies CAISESERQGGRETQYF.